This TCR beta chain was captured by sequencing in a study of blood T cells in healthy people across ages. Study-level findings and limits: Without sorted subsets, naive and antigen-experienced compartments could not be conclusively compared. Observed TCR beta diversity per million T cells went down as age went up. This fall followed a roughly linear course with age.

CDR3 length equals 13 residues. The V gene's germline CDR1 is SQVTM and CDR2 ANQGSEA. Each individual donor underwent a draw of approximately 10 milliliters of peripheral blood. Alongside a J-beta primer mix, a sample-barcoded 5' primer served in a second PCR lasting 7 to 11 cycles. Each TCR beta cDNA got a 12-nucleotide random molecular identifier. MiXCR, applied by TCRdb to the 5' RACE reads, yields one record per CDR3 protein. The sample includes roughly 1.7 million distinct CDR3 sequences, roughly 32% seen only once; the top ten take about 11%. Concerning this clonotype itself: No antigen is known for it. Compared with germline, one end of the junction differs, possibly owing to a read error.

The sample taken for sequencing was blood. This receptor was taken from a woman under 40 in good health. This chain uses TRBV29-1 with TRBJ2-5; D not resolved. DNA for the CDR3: TGCGGCGTTGTGGACCCGTACCAAGAGACCCAGTACTTC. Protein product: CGVVDPYQETQYF.